The clone carrying this T cell receptor (beta chain) was counted at least ten times. The antigen remains undetermined. V lost 7 bases, J lost 17 bases, and 15 bases lay in between. CDR3 length equals 11 residues. The data are from a study of identical twins. General observations from the study: For out-of-frame alpha sequences shared by twins, low generation probability was in excess.

MiXCR, applied by TCRdb to the 5' RACE reads, yields one record per CDR3 protein. The sample shows 200,000 to 250,000 distinct CDR3 sequences, roughly 7% of them seen only once. These same data were also listed under a study on yellow fever vaccine responses in identical twins.

The sequence was obtained from a woman between 18 and 30 years old in good health. This rearrangement joins TRBV12-3 or TRBV12-4 to TRBJ1-6; possibly TRBD1 for D (6 bases). Sequencing input: memory (CD45RO+) T cells sorted from blood. The CDR3 DNA reads TGTGCCAGCACCGCCGGGACACATTTCCACTTT. This codes for CASTAGTHFHF.